These 9 T cell receptor beta chains were all obtained from the same sample, sequenced in a study of blood T cells in healthy people across ages. Next came a second PCR, run for roughly 6 to 11 cycles, which used a sample-barcoded 5' primer along with a J-beta primer mix. TCRdb independently ran MiXCR on the 5' RACE reads; one entry per CDR3 protein. The sample has approximately 810,000 distinct CDR3 sequences, about 34% seen once. The sample was blood. The receptors were gathered from a man aged 18 to 29 in good health.

The rearrangement joins TRBV6-5 to TRBJ2-3; D perhaps matches TRBD1 (5 bases). Germline values: CDR1 MNHEY, CDR2 SVGAGI. The ends were cut back, 5 bases at V and 4 bases at J, with 13 bases in the middle. This CDR3 has 14 amino acids. The CDR3 region has the DNA TGTGCCAGCAGTCCCCGGACAACAGCAGATACGCAGTATTTT. Translation gives CASSPRTTADTQYF.

This clonotype was found a few times. This sequence joins TRBV20-1 and TRBJ1-5, with D possibly matching TRBD1 (6 bases). This CDR3 has 14 residues. The V end lost 3 bases, the J end lost 5 bases, and 14 bases lay between the germline ends. Germline V lookup: CDR1 DFQATT, CDR2 SNEGSKA (reference sequence). The CDR3 loop is CSASTGRSDQPQHF. The CDR3 DNA reads as TGCAGTGCTAGCACAGGGAGGTCGGATCAGCCCCAGCATTTT.

This clonotype was observed many times. The rearrangement uses TRBV10-3 and TRBJ2-3; possible D gene TRBD1, 6 bases. Per the germline V gene, CDR1 is ENHRY and CDR2 is SYGVKD. The ends were cut back, 11 bases at V and 0 bases at J, with 18 bases in the middle. The CDR3 runs 15 residues. The CDR3 bases are TGTGCCGCCATGACAGGAGTCTCTAGCACAGATACGCAGTATTTT. Its translation is CAAMTGVSSTDTQYF.

The chain recombines TRBV25-1 with TRBJ2-5; tentative D call: TRBD2 (7 bases). The CDR3 has 15 residues. Per germline, CDR1 MGHDK and CDR2 SYGVNS. V gave up 1 base and J gave up 1 base, with 10 bases separating them. DNA of the CDR3: TGTGCCAGCAGTGAATGGGCGGGGGCCCAAGAGACCCAGTACTTC. Translation gives CASSEWAGAQETQYF.

On this clonotype itself: A much larger clone sits a single nucleotide away, making a read error possible. The J gene is TRBJ2-3, the V gene TRBV12-3 or TRBV12-4; 7 bases fit TRBD2. The ends lost 5 bases at V and 4 bases at J; junction bases unmatched: 9. The CDR3 spans 15 residues. CDR3 protein: CASSKQITSADTQYF. Written as DNA, the CDR3 is TGTGCCAGCAGTAAACAGATCACTAGCGCAGATACGCAGTATTTT.

The chain has TRBV20-1 and TRBJ1-5; weak D call: TRBD1 (5 bases). Trimming pared 4 bases from V and 6 bases from J, leaving 16 bases between. Germline V gives CDR1 DFQATT, CDR2 SNEGSKA (reference sequence). This CDR3 contains 14 residues. The DNA of the CDR3 is TGCAGTGCTACCCCCGCTGGGGGGGGTCAGCCCCAGCATTTT. Translation: CSATPAGGGQPQHF.

The chain combines TRBV20-1 with TRBJ2-3, with 7 bases aligning to TRBD2. Germline V gives CDR1 DFQATT, CDR2 SNEGSKA (reference sequence). The CDR3 sequence is 11 residues long. Losses at the gene ends were 6 bases for V and 7 bases for J; bases not matched to a gene: 4. This CDR3 reads CSATAGNTQYF. The CDR3 DNA follows: TGCAGTGCAACAGCGGGAAATACGCAGTATTTT.

This clonotype was counted a few times. V and J are TRBV3-1 and TRBJ1-2; a possible D gene is TRBD1 (6 bases). Looked up from germline, CDR1 is LGHDT and CDR2 is YNNKEL (reference sequence). The CDR3 covers 13 residues. Trimming pared 3 bases from V and 6 bases from J, leaving 11 bases between. DNA for the CDR3: TGTGCCAGCAGCCAGGGGGGGGCTGATGGCTACACCTTC. It codes for CASSQGGADGYTF.

This clonotype has more than one count but fewer than ten. This chain uses TRBV6-2 or TRBV6-3 with TRBJ2-3, with D perhaps TRBD2 (6 bases). Germline-derived CDR1 and CDR2 are MNHEY and SVGEGT. This CDR3 is built from 16 residues. Trimming shortened V by 6 bases and J by 2 bases, and 18 bases separated the two germline ends. Written as DNA, the CDR3 is TGTGCCAGCAGAACACCCGGGGGTCTACCCACAGATACGCAGTATTTT. Amino acids: CASRTPGGLPTDTQYF.